The present T cell receptor (beta chain) was sequenced within a study of blood T cell repertoires in COVID-19. TCRdb's table, derived via immunoSEQ multiplex PCR, lists solely in-frame clones and lacks some. The sample lists roughly 120,000 clones, around three quarters seen once, with roughly 4% in the top ten. With 4 bases clipped from V and 10 bases from J, the junction kept 15 bases outside the gene matches. The CDR3 is 15 amino acids. Per germline, CDR1 LGHDT and CDR2 YNNKEL (reference sequence). This clone was recorded a few times. The sequencing input was peripheral blood. V usage is TRBV3-1 (or the pseudogene TRBV3-2) and J usage is TRBJ2-7; 8 positions match TRBD2. This receptor was taken from a woman at least 80 years old with acute or convalescent COVID-19. The CDR3 DNA is TGTGCCAGCAGCCGGTCGAGCGGGGGATTTTCGAAACAGTACTTC. Its protein is CASSRSSGGFSKQYF.